These 16 T cell receptor beta chains were all obtained from the same sample, sequenced in a study of blood T cell repertoires in COVID-19. The repertoire was sequenced with immunoSEQ multiplex PCR; TCRdb's copy has only in-frame clones and lacks some. This sample carries some 300,000 clones, around 90% of them seen once, and the ten largest clones take around 0.9%. Sequences were obtained from PBMCs or T cells enriched from blood (not recorded which). These receptors all come from a woman in her twenties or thirties who had recovered from COVID-19.

The chain employs TRBV2 and TRBJ1-2; TRBD1 matches 9 bases. J lost 4 bases, V lost 6 bases, and 18 bases had no gene match. Germline CDR1 is SNHLY and CDR2 is FYNNEI. The CDR3 is 18 residues long. As DNA, the CDR3 is TGTGCCAGCAGAGAACTTTTGATTGGGACAGGGTTTCCCTATGGCTACACCTTC. It is translated as CASRELLIGTGFPYGYTF.

In its sample, this clone was seen once. The rearrangement uses TRBV28 and TRBJ2-7; 9 bases map to TRBD1. CDR3 length equals 14 residues. From germline, CDR1 is MDHEN and CDR2 SYDVKM. The V and J ends lost 6 bases and 2 bases, in that order; junction bases with no gene match: 5. The CDR3 nucleotides read TGTGCCAGCAGGCCCGGGACAGGGCCCTACGAGCAGTACTTC. The encoded protein is CASRPGTGPYEQYF.

This chain links TRBV20-1 with TRBJ1-2; D remains unclear. V was clipped by 3 bases and J by 0 bases, with 11 bases between them. The length of the CDR3 is 14 residues. The germline V gene has CDR1 DFQATT and CDR2 SNEGSKA (reference sequence). This CDR3 is CSASARRANYGYTF. In nucleotides, the CDR3 is TGCAGTGCTAGTGCGCGAAGAGCTAACTATGGCTACACCTTC.

This sequence joins TRBV7-9 and TRBJ2-7; D unresolved. The CDR3 is 13 residues long. Germline V gene data show CDR1 as SEHNR and CDR2 as FQNEAQ (reference sequence). Trimming pared 0 bases from V and 6 bases from J, leaving 9 bases between. CDR3 protein: CASSLALGREQYF. CDR3 in DNA: TGTGCCAGCAGCTTAGCGCTTGGCCGCGAGCAGTACTTC.

The rearrangement uses TRBV5-1 and TRBJ1-1; D remains ambiguous. The CDR3 is 15 amino acids. Trimming left V 0 bases short and J 1 base short, with 10 bases between. From germline, CDR1 is SGHRS and CDR2 YFSETQ. CDR3 nucleotides: TGCGCCAGCAGCTTGGCCGGTCTCGGGAACACTGAAGCTTTCTTT. Translated, it gives CASSLAGLGNTEAFF.

V gene TRBV28 combines with J gene TRBJ2-7; 7 positions match TRBD2. J lost 5 bases, V lost 2 bases, and 6 bases had no gene match. The CDR3 has 14 amino acids. Germline V CDR1 and CDR2: MDHEN, SYDVKM. CDR3 protein: CASSLIGRADEQYF. The DNA of the CDR3 is TGTGCCAGCAGTTTAATTGGGAGGGCCGACGAGCAGTACTTC.

The rearrangement links TRBV7-3 to TRBJ2-1; D may be TRBD2 (6 bases). V was shortened by 0 bases and J by 7 bases, with 22 bases between the two germline ends. CDR3 length: 18 amino acids. Germline V gene sequence: CDR1 SGHTA, CDR2 FQGTGA. The CDR3 DNA is TGTGCCAGCAGCTTAACGAAAGATAGCGGTTTTGGGATGAATGAGCAGTTCTTC. Residues: CASSLTKDSGFGMNEQFF.

The V call is TRBV6-6, the J call TRBJ2-5; TRBD1 aligns across 7 bases. V gave up 4 bases and J gave up 2 bases; unmatched junction bases: 7. This CDR3 contains 15 residues. Germline CDR1 MNHNY, CDR2 SVGAGI (reference sequence). In nucleotides, the CDR3 is TGTGCCAGCAGTTCAAGAGAGGGACAGCAAGAGACCCAGTACTTC. This sequence encodes CASSSREGQQETQYF.

The chain combines TRBV28 with TRBJ2-5; 9 positions match TRBD2. J gave up 7 bases and V 4 bases, and 13 bases lay outside the gene matches. This CDR3 is built from 16 residues. CDR1 is MDHEN and CDR2 is SYDVKM in the germline V gene. The CDR3 is CASSSGAAGGWGTQYF. The DNA for the CDR3 is TGTGCCAGCAGTTCCGGGGCGGCGGGAGGGTGGGGGACCCAGTACTTC.

This clone occurred a few times. This sequence joins TRBV5-6 and TRBJ1-2, with D hard to call. Germline V CDR1 and CDR2: SGHDT, YYEEEE. The length of the CDR3 is 13 residues. V was shortened by 6 bases and J by 4 bases, with 13 bases between the two germline ends. The CDR3 DNA follows: TGTGCCAGCAAGGAGGGCGCGGGCTATGGCTACACCTTC. Protein: CASKEGAGYGYTF.

The V and J genes are TRBV13 and TRBJ2-4, with a tentative D call TRBD2 (6 bases). Germline V gives CDR1 PRHDT, CDR2 FYEKMQ (reference sequence). V lost 7 bases, J lost 0 bases, and 13 bases lay in between. The CDR3 covers 15 residues. CDR3 sequence (DNA): TGTGCCAGCATGAGGAGGGATCTAGCCAAAAACATTCAGTACTTC. Translated: CASMRRDLAKNIQYF.

The chain employs TRBV10-3 and TRBJ1-1, with 9 bases fitting TRBD1. The CDR3 contains 16 residues. Germline CDR1 is ENHRY and CDR2 is SYGVKD. V was pared by 2 bases and J by 3 bases, with 7 bases of the junction left unmatched. CDR3: CAISETGGAVDTEAFF. CDR3 bases: TGTGCCATCAGTGAGACAGGGGGCGCGGTGGACACTGAAGCTTTCTTT.

This chain connects TRBV4-1 to TRBJ1-2; 10 nucleotides align to TRBD1. The length of the CDR3 is 14 residues. Germline lookup yields CDR1 MGHRA and CDR2 YSYEKL. After removal of 7 bases from V and 8 bases from J, the junction contained 10 bases not matched to a gene. The CDR3 region is CASTPPGTGEGYTF. The CDR3 nucleotides are TGCGCCAGCACCCCGCCGGGGACAGGGGAAGGCTACACCTTC.

The chain is built from TRBV10-3 and TRBJ2-2; a possible D gene is TRBD2 (6 bases). Germline V gene data show CDR1 as ENHRY and CDR2 as SYGVKD. The CDR3 contains 13 residues. Trimming removed 10 bases at V and 2 bases at J, with 11 bases between. CDR3 coding DNA: TGTGCCACCCGGAGGGGAAACACCGGGGAGCTGTTTTTT. Protein product: CATRRGNTGELFF.

This clone was found once. V gene TRBV2 combines with J gene TRBJ1-6; D is unresolved. The length of the CDR3 is 14 residues. The V and J ends lost 10 bases and 6 bases respectively, with 16 bases between them. Germline CDR1 and CDR2: SNHLY and FYNNEI. The CDR3 region has the DNA TGTGCCACCACTGACTTAGGCGGTAATTCACCCCTCCACTTT. This sequence encodes CATTDLGGNSPLHF.

In DNA, the CDR3 is TGTGCCAGCAGGCGTCCCACAGGGAACTATGGCTACACCTTC. It codes for CASRRPTGNYGYTF. The rearrangement uses TRBV28 and TRBJ1-2; D might be TRBD1 (6 bases). Per germline, CDR1 MDHEN and CDR2 SYDVKM. CDR3 length: 14 amino acids. V was trimmed by 6 bases and J by 2 bases, leaving 13 bases between them.